Presented here are 20 T cell receptor beta chains from one specimen sequenced in a study of blood T cell repertoires in COVID-19. The assay was immunoSEQ multiplex PCR, and TCRdb's table has in-frame clones only and misses some. The profile covers some 130,000 clones, with 80% to 85% appearing a single time and 15% to 20% taken by the ten largest. The specimen was PBMCs or T cells enriched from blood (not recorded which). Source of these receptors: a young man who had recovered from COVID-19.

The V and J genes are TRBV7-9 and TRBJ1-4, with D maybe TRBD1 (5 bases). Trimming took 5 bases from V and 4 from J, leaving 17 bases between them. CDR3 length: 16 amino acids. Germline CDR1 is SEHNR and CDR2 is FQNEAQ (reference sequence). CDR3: CASSVTDSSFNEKLFF. In DNA form, the CDR3 reads TGTGCCAGCAGCGTGACTGACAGCAGCTTTAATGAAAAACTGTTTTTT.

This chain connects TRBV9 to TRBJ2-3; TRBD1 aligns across 7 bases. CDR3 size: 15 residues. With 6 bases clipped from V and 5 bases from J, the junction kept 12 bases outside the gene matches. The germline V gene encodes CDR1 SGDLS and CDR2 YYNGEE. The CDR3 DNA is TGTGCCAGCACCCTAGGACTCCACAGGGGAGATACGCAGTATTTT. It is translated as CASTLGLHRGDTQYF. Variable domain in full (rest from reference TRBV9 and TRBJ2-3): DSGVTQTPKHLITATGQRVTLRCSPRSGDLSVYWYQQSLDQGLQFLIQYYNGEERAKGNILERFSAQQFPDLHSELNLSSLELGDSALYFCASTLGLHRGDTQYFGPGTRLTVL.

The chain is built from TRBV19 and TRBJ1-1; D remains ambiguous. Trimming removed 4 bases from V and 4 bases from J, with 13 bases in between. Looked up from germline, CDR1 is LNHDA and CDR2 is SQIVND (reference sequence). The CDR3 loop spans 14 amino acids. The CDR3 DNA reads TGTGCCAGTAGTAAAGGCTTGCGGAGCACTGAAGCTTTCTTT. This gives the protein CASSKGLRSTEAFF.

The chain recombines TRBV6-6 with TRBJ2-1; 8 positions agree with TRBD2. Trimming at V came to 7 bases and at J to 1 base, leaving 9 bases not matched to a gene. The germline V gene encodes CDR1 MNHNY and CDR2 SVGAGI (reference sequence). The CDR3 is made up of 16 amino acids. This CDR3 is CASIPRGGISYNEQFF. In DNA form, the CDR3 reads TGTGCCAGCATTCCTCGCGGGGGGATTTCCTACAATGAGCAGTTCTTC.

The CDR3 sequence is CASSSQGGARNEQFF. The CDR3 DNA sequence: TGTGCCAGCAGCTCCCAAGGGGGGGCACGGAATGAGCAGTTCTTC. The rearrangement joins TRBV7-2 to TRBJ2-1; TRBD2 is a possible D gene (7 bases). This CDR3 is 15 amino acids long. V lost 4 bases and J 7 bases, leaving 17 bases between the germline ends. CDR1 SGHTA and CDR2 FQGNSA come from the germline V gene.

This chain joins TRBV4-1 and TRBJ2-3, with D maybe TRBD2 (5 bases). The germline CDR1 and CDR2 sequences are MGHRA and YSYEKL. V was shortened by 1 base and J by 0 bases, with 14 bases between the two germline ends. There are 17 residues in the CDR3. The chain's CDR3 is CASSQVGSRTSTDTQYF. The CDR3 DNA follows: TGCGCCAGCAGCCAAGTGGGCAGTCGGACTAGCACAGATACGCAGTATTTT.

The chain recombines TRBV5-8 with TRBJ1-1; D gene unclear. Between the trimmed V and J ends, which lost 2 bases and 8 bases, there was a span of 7 bases. This CDR3 comprises 11 residues. Germline V gene sequence: CDR1 SGHTS, CDR2 YDEGEE. The CDR3 region has the DNA TGTGCCAGCAGCTTCTGGCAAGAAGCTTTCTTT. It yields the protein CASSFWQEAFF. The complete variable domain, with remaining parts taken from reference TRBV5-8 and TRBJ1-1, reads EAGVTQSPTHLIKTRGQQATLRCSPISGHTSVYWYQQALGLGLQFLLWYDEGEERNRGNFPPRFSGRQFPNYSSELNVNALELEDSALYLCASSFWQEAFFGQGTRLTVV.

This clone was seen a single time. CDR3 bases: TGTGCCAGCAGTCCAAATCCGCGGAACACTGAAGCTTTCTTT. The encoded protein is CASSPNPRNTEAFF. The chain is built from TRBV2 and TRBJ1-1, with D unclear. The germline V gene has CDR1 SNHLY and CDR2 FYNNEI. Trimming shortened V by 5 bases and J by 1 base, and 11 bases separated the two germline ends. The CDR3 runs to 14 residues.

This chain uses TRBV30 with TRBJ1-2; D remains ambiguous. This CDR3 is built from 13 residues. Trimming cost V 7 bases and J 3 bases, with 15 bases left between them. Germline V gives CDR1 GTSNPN, CDR2 SVGIG (reference sequence). CDR3 region: CAYGERPDYGYTF. The CDR3 nucleotides are TGTGCCTATGGGGAGAGACCCGACTATGGCTACACCTTC.

Turning to this clone: Additional DNA sequences in this sample encode the identical CDR3. The chain links TRBV27 to TRBJ2-1, with D tentatively TRBD2 (6 bases). CDR3 length: 14 residues. Germline values: CDR1 MNHEY, CDR2 SMNVEV (reference sequence). V was trimmed by 2 bases and J by 4 bases, leaving 9 bases between them. Here the CDR3 DNA reads TGTGCCAGCAGTTTAGCGGGACCTTACAATGAGCAGTTCTTC. This sequence encodes CASSLAGPYNEQFF.

V gene TRBV5-4 combines with J gene TRBJ2-6; TRBD1 agrees at 7 bases. With 0 bases clipped from V and 0 bases from J, the junction kept 6 bases outside the gene matches. CDR3 length: 18 residues. Germline V lookup: CDR1 SGHNT, CDR2 YYREEE (reference sequence). CDR3 coding DNA: TGTGCCAGCAGCTTGGCCTCGGGACAGCGCTCTGGGGCCAACGTCCTGACTTTC. It yields the protein CASSLASGQRSGANVLTF.

This clone has only one observation. As DNA, the CDR3 is TGCGCCAGCAGCAGTGAGGTGAACACTGAAGCTTTCTTT. Its translation: CASSSEVNTEAFF. The V call is TRBV10-1, the J call TRBJ1-1; D uncertain. Germline V lookup: CDR1 WNHNN, CDR2 SYGVQD (reference sequence). V lost 6 bases to trimming and J lost 0 bases, with 8 bases between them. The CDR3 loop spans 13 amino acids.

This clone was seen more than once but under ten times. CDR3 amino acids: CASVGTLPGEKLFF. CDR3 bases: TGTGCCAGCGTAGGGACACTACCTGGCGAAAAACTGTTTTTT. V usage is TRBV2 and J usage is TRBJ1-4; possible D gene TRBD1, 6 bases. The ends were cut back, 8 bases at V and 8 bases at J, with 18 bases in the middle. Germline V gives CDR1 SNHLY, CDR2 FYNNEI. The CDR3 runs to 14 residues.

The rearrangement joins TRBV5-4 to TRBJ2-3, with D possibly TRBD1 on 5 matching bases. Germline V lookup: CDR1 SGHNT, CDR2 YYREEE (reference sequence). V lost 4 bases, J lost 1 base, and 13 bases lay in between. The CDR3 is 15 amino acids. The CDR3 DNA follows: TGTGCCAGCAGCCAGTCAGGGTTGGGCACAGATACGCAGTATTTT. Encoded protein: CASSQSGLGTDTQYF.

This chain joins TRBV2 and TRBJ2-1, with 11 bases lining up with TRBD2. CDR3 length: 16 amino acids. V dropped 8 bases and J dropped 0; count of bases not matched to a gene: 6. The germline V gene encodes CDR1 SNHLY and CDR2 FYNNEI. The CDR3 here is CASVAGGKSSYNEQFF. The CDR3 DNA is TGTGCCAGCGTAGCGGGAGGGAAGAGCTCCTACAATGAGCAGTTCTTC.

This chain uses TRBV19 with TRBJ2-4; weak D call: TRBD1 (6 bases). Germline CDR1 LNHDA, CDR2 SQIVND (reference sequence). The V end was cut by 5 bases, the J end by 7 bases, with 21 bases between. The CDR3 is made up of 16 amino acids. CDR3 coding DNA: TGTGCCAGTAGTGGCGGTCGAGAGGGGGTATTGAACATTCAGTACTTC. It is translated as CASSGGREGVLNIQYF.

V is TRBV12-5 and J is TRBJ2-3; 7 bases map to TRBD1. V dropped 3 bases and J dropped 0; count of bases not matched to a gene: 6. Germline-derived CDR1 and CDR2 are LGHNT and FRNRAP. The CDR3 has 16 amino acids. This chain's CDR3 is CASGFYRGGSTDTQYF. CDR3 nucleotide sequence: TGTGCTAGTGGTTTTTACAGGGGTGGAAGCACAGATACGCAGTATTTT.

This clone appeared once. CDR3 residues: CASWDRATYEQYV. The CDR3 DNA is TGTGCCAGCTGGGACAGGGCCACTTACGAGCAGTACGTC. The chain has TRBV2 and TRBJ2-7; 9 bases line up with TRBD1. This CDR3 comprises 13 residues. Per germline, CDR1 SNHLY and CDR2 FYNNEI. Unmatched junction bases numbered 6, after V lost 8 bases and J lost 4 bases.

This rearrangement joins TRBV6-1 to TRBJ1-1; a weak D match, TRBD1 (5 bases). The V and J ends lost 0 bases and 3 bases respectively, with 8 bases between them. This CDR3 comprises 14 residues. Germline V lookup: CDR1 MNHNS, CDR2 SASEGT. In DNA form, the CDR3 reads TGTGCCAGCAGTGAAGCGGGGGGGGACACTGAAGCTTTCTTT. Protein sequence: CASSEAGGDTEAFF.

This chain links TRBV9 with TRBJ1-6; D not resolved. Germline-derived CDR1 and CDR2 are SGDLS and YYNGEE. The V and J ends lost 7 bases and 7 bases respectively, with 21 bases between them. The CDR3 totals 16 residues. The CDR3 bases are TGTGCCAGCGGGAGCCGGGAGCACCCCCAAAATTCACCCCTCCACTTT. Its translation: CASGSREHPQNSPLHF.